This T cell receptor beta chain is drawn from a study of T cell repertoires in cytomegalovirus infection. Looking at the study overall: Both a matching HLA type and CMV infection were indicated by public TCR beta signatures.

The CDR3 runs to 17 residues. J was trimmed by 4 bases and V by 1 base; bases with no gene match: 10. Germline V gives CDR1 SEHNR, CDR2 FQNEAQ (reference sequence). Comments on this clonotype: Its antigen is still unknown.

From the reads, TCRdb called clonotypes with MiXCR, one entry per CDR3 protein. The profile shows about 770,000 distinct CDR3 sequences, just under 30% of them singletons. The rearrangement joins TRBV7-9 to TRBJ2-3; 8 bases match TRBD2. This material consisted of cultured CD8+ T cells from PBMCs, taken from culture after CMV antigen stimulation. The origin of this receptor is a human donor in good health (CMV status not recorded). Some clones in this sample may be carry-over from other donors' samples. The CDR3 DNA follows: TGTGCCAGCAGCTTAGGTCCGGGACTAGGTGAGGCAGATACGCAGTATTTT. Translated: CASSLGPGLGEADTQYF. The full variable domain, completed using reference TRBV7-9 and TRBJ2-3, is DTGVSQNPRHKITKRGQNVTFRCDPISEHNRLYWYRQTLGQGPEFLTYFQNEAQLEKSRLLSDRFSAERPKGSFSTLEIQRTEQGDSAMYLCASSLGPGLGEADTQYFGPGTRLTVL.